This is a list of T cell receptor beta chains from one sample in a study of T cells in Graves' hyperthyroidism and ophthalmopathy. TCRdb fed the multiplex PCR reads into MiXCR, producing one record per CDR3 protein. The top ten hold roughly 8% of the sample, which has approximately 400,000 distinct CDR3 sequences, around a sixth seen once. Sequencing was done on a sample of blood. These receptors originate from a woman between 18 and 30 years old with Graves' hyperthyroidism. CDR3s include the opening cysteine and the closing phenylalanine or tryptophan. The D gene is left open where the match is weak. Clone size appears in some rows only: once, few, many, or a class for an expanded clone.

j_call,d_call,clone_size,v_call,cdr3_nt,cdr3_aa
TRBJ2-1,NA,many,TRBV3-1,TGTGCCAGCAGCCAAGATACCGAGACAGCCTACAATGAGCAGTTCTTC,CASSQDTETAYNEQFF
TRBJ2-7,NA,many,TRBV7-9,TGTGCCAGCAGCCTTCTGCGGGACAACGAGCAGTACTTC,CASSLLRDNEQYF
TRBJ1-2,NA,many,TRBV2,TGTGCCAGCAGGGGCGGACTGGATGGCTACACCTTC,CASRGGLDGYTF
TRBJ1-2,NA,many,TRBV4-1,TGCGCCAGCAGCCAAGAAGGGTACTATGGCTACACCTTC,CASSQEGYYGYTF
TRBJ2-7,NA,NA,TRBV7-4,TGTGCCAGCAGCTTAGCGATGGGGGTCCACGAGCAGTACTTC,CASSLAMGVHEQYF
TRBJ1-2,NA,NA,TRBV12-5,TGTGCTAGTGGTTTGGTACTGAAGGGACCATATGGCTACACCTTC,CASGLVLKGPYGYTF
TRBJ1-2,TRBD1,many,TRBV18,TGTGCCAGCTCACCGAGTCCCGGGACAGGGTATGGCTACACCTTC,CASSPSPGTGYGYTF
TRBJ1-4,NA,many,TRBV18,TGTGCCAGCTCACCACCTGTCCGGGAAAAACTGTTTTTT,CASSPPVREKLFF
TRBJ1-6,NA,few,TRBV27,TGTGCCAGCAGCCAGGTTCTTGTCGGACCCCTCCACTTT,CASSQVLVGPLHF
TRBJ2-3,TRBD2,few,TRBV7-3,TGTGCCAGCAGCCCTTTCGGAGTAGCGGGGGGGGTGGTAGATACGCAGTATTTT,CASSPFGVAGGVVDTQYF
TRBJ1-1,TRBD1,NA,TRBV28,TGTGCCAGCAGCCCAGGGACAGGGGTGGGGACTGAAGCTTTCTTT,CASSPGTGVGTEAFF
TRBJ2-2,NA,many,TRBV6-1,TGTGCCAGCAAGTACAGGCAGGCCGGGGAGCTGTTTTTT,CASKYRQAGELFF
TRBJ2-1,TRBD2,many,TRBV27,TGTGCCAGCAGTTTTACGGGGCTAGCGGGATTTGAGCAGTTCTTC,CASSFTGLAGFEQFF
TRBJ2-1,TRBD2,many,TRBV9,TGTGCCAGCAGCGCGGGGGGGGGGCTAGCGGGTACGAATGAGCAGTTCTTC,CASSAGGGLAGTNEQFF
TRBJ2-1,TRBD2,NA,TRBV24-1,TGTGCCACCAGTGATGGGACTAGCGGGAGGGCGGGCAATGAGCAGTTCTTC,CATSDGTSGRAGNEQFF
TRBJ2-5,NA,many,TRBV6-6,TGTGCCAGCAGTTACCTAGGGGGTTCCCAAGAGACCCAGTACTTC,CASSYLGGSQETQYF
TRBJ1-2,NA,NA,TRBV4-1,TGCGCCAGCAGCCAAGCGCGACAGGAGTCTAACTATGGCTACACCTTC,CASSQARQESNYGYTF
TRBJ1-2,NA,many,TRBV7-2,TGTGCCAGCAGCTCGGGTGGGTTGAACTATGGCTACACCTTC,CASSSGGLNYGYTF
TRBJ1-1,TRBD1,NA,TRBV4-1,TGCGCCAGCAGCCAAGGTAGAGGGGGCTTAGCTTTCTTT,CASSQGRGGLAFF
TRBJ2-7,TRBD1,many,TRBV18,TGTGCCAGCTCACCACCAAACAGGGGGCTCGACGAGCAGTACTTC,CASSPPNRGLDEQYF